This is a list of T cell receptor beta chains from one sample in a study of cytomegalovirus exposure and HLA in healthy donors. Data came from immunoSEQ multiplex PCR; TCRdb stores just in-frame clones and leaves some out. The table has 200,000 or so clones, roughly 84% seen once. Input material: PBMCs. The origin of the receptors is a girl under two years old in good health and CMV-seronegative. The CDR3 runs from the conserved cysteine through the conserved F or W. The order of the fields is V gene, D gene, clone size, J gene, CDR3 DNA, CDR3 protein. The D gene is left open where the match is weak. Expanded clones are given a class, and other clones once, few, many or no size at all.

>TRBV11-3|NA|NA|TRBJ2-2
TGTGCCAGCAGCTTAGATGGAGTAGGATCGAACACCGGGGAGCTGTTTTTT
CASSLDGVGSNTGELFF
>TRBV2|TRBD2|NA|TRBJ2-5
TGTGCCAGCAGTGGCGGGAGAGGGGAGACCCAGTACTTC
CASSGGRGETQYF
>TRBV6-5|TRBD2|NA|TRBJ2-3
TGTGCCAGCAGTTCCCGCGGGGGGGCCCCCGATACGCAGTATTTT
CASSSRGGAPDTQYF
>TRBV29-1|NA|NA|TRBJ2-3
TGCAGCGTTGGACTAGGTGGCACAGATACGCAGTATTTT
CSVGLGGTDTQYF
>TRBV5-1|TRBD2|NA|TRBJ2-2
TGCGCCAGCAGCTGGAAGGGACTAGCGGGAGATGAAGGGGAGCTGTTTTTT
CASSWKGLAGDEGELFF
>TRBV6-1|NA|once|TRBJ2-7
TGTGCCAGCATTTCGGGGGTAGAGCTCTACGAGCAGTACTTC
CASISGVELYEQYF
>TRBV5-1|TRBD2|NA|TRBJ2-7
TGCGCCAGCAGCTTGGGGGGTAGCGGGGGCTCCTACGAGCAGTACTTC
CASSLGGSGGSYEQYF
>TRBV19|NA|NA|TRBJ2-3
TGTGCCCCGACGGGGGGCGTGAGGCACCCAGATACGCAGTATTTT
CAPTGGVRHPDTQYF
>TRBV29-1|TRBD2|once|TRBJ2-7
TGCAGCGGGACAAGCGGGGGGGCGAGAGAGCAGTACTTC
CSGTSGGAREQYF
>TRBV9|TRBD2|NA|TRBJ2-1
TGTGCCAGCAGCCCACCGGGACTAGCGGGTAACAATGAGCAGTTCTTC
CASSPPGLAGNNEQFF
>TRBV5-1|TRBD1|once|TRBJ2-2
TGCGCCAGCCGGCAGGGGGCGAACACCGGGGAGCTGTTTTTT
CASRQGANTGELFF
>TRBV7-8|TRBD2|NA|TRBJ2-1
TGTGCCAGCAGCTTACTGGGTCTGGGCGGGGGGGTCTACAATGAGCAGTTCTTC
CASSLLGLGGGVYNEQFF
>TRBV10-3|NA|NA|TRBJ1-1
TGTGCCATCAGTCCTGCGGGGGGTATAAACACTGAAGCTTTCTTT
CAISPAGGINTEAFF
>TRBV27|TRBD1|NA|TRBJ1-5
TGTGCCAGCAGACGCCAGGGGGCTGTAAGCAATCAGCCCCAGCATTTT
CASRRQGAVSNQPQHF
>TRBV30|NA|NA|TRBJ2-6
TGTGCCTGGAGTCTCCTAGCAAGCTCTGGGGCCAACGTCCTGACTTTC
CAWSLLASSGANVLTF
>TRBV5-8|NA|NA|TRBJ2-2
TGTGCCAGCAGCTTCATGGGCGGGGTAGCGAACACCGGGGAGCTGTTTTTT
CASSFMGGVANTGELFF
>TRBV5-1|TRBD2|NA|TRBJ2-3
TGCGCCAGCAGTCCCCCTAGCGGGAGGGCGGATACGCAGTATTTT
CASSPPSGRADTQYF
>TRBV27|TRBD2|few|TRBJ2-7
TGTGCCAGCAGTATTAGCGGGCCGACGGGATACGAGCAGTACTTC
CASSISGPTGYEQYF
>TRBV30|NA|NA|TRBJ2-5
TGTGCCTGGAGTGTTATGAGGGACACCGAGTACCAAGAGACCCAGTACTTC
CAWSVMRDTEYQETQYF
>TRBV7-2|TRBD1|few|TRBJ2-7
TGTGCCAGCAGCTTAGCGCTCAAGAGACAGGGTAACGAGCAGTACTTC
CASSLALKRQGNEQYF
>TRBV21-1|NA|NA|TRBJ2-3
TGTGCCAGCAGCATTCCTCCAGCGTTCACAGATACGCAGTATTTT
CASSIPPAFTDTQYF
>TRBV27|NA|NA|TRBJ2-1
TGTGCCAGCAGTTTTACACCACACAATGAGCAGTTCTTC
CASSFTPHNEQFF
>TRBV28|NA|NA|TRBJ2-7
TGTGCCAGCAGTAATACAGGACTACCTCCTAACGAGCAGTACTTC
CASSNTGLPPNEQYF
>TRBV5-4|NA|NA|TRBJ2-7
TGTGCCAGCAGCTTGGGTAAGGGTGGGAGCTACGAGCAGTACTTC
CASSLGKGGSYEQYF
>TRBV6-6|NA|once|TRBJ2-5
TGTGCCAGCAGTCCCCGGAGCCAAGAGACCCAGTACTTC
CASSPRSQETQYF
>TRBV5-4|NA|once|TRBJ1-2
TGTGCCAGCAGCCCGGAGGGACGCGGGGGCTTTGTCTTTGGCTACACCTTC
CASSPEGRGGFVFGYTF
>TRBV15|NA|NA|TRBJ2-1
TGTGCCACCAGGTGGGGACTTTCAAATGAGCAGTTCTTC
CATRWGLSNEQFF
>TRBV2|NA|NA|TRBJ2-7
TGTGCCAGCCGCACAGACAAGTCCTACGAGCAGTACTTC
CASRTDKSYEQYF
>TRBV5-4|NA|few|TRBJ2-3
TGTGCCAGCAGGCGTCCTAATGTCGGTTCAGATACGCAGTATTTT
CASRRPNVGSDTQYF
>TRBV4-3|TRBD2|NA|TRBJ2-1
TGCGCCAGCAGCCAAGATCGGGCTAGCGGGATTAAGAATGAGCAGTTCTTC
CASSQDRASGIKNEQFF
>TRBV9|TRBD1|NA|TRBJ2-3
TGTGCCAGCAGCGTATTGACAGGGCGGGTGGATACGCAGTATTTT
CASSVLTGRVDTQYF
>TRBV6-4|NA|once|TRBJ1-2
TGTGCCAGCAGTGACTCCGCAGGGATCGGCTACACCTTC
CASSDSAGIGYTF
>TRBV7-2|TRBD1|NA|TRBJ1-4
TGTGCCAGCAGCCATCGGACCATAGGACAGGGCGGTGAAAAACTGTTTTTT
CASSHRTIGQGGEKLFF
>TRBV29-1|TRBD1|NA|TRBJ1-1
TGCAGCGTTGACCTCCGGGACAGGGGGCGAGGCACTGAAGCTTTCTTT
CSVDLRDRGRGTEAFF
>TRBV2|NA|NA|TRBJ2-5
TGTGCCAGCAGTGAAGGGACTATTGGGGAAGAGACCCAGTACTTC
CASSEGTIGEETQYF
>TRBV9|TRBD2|once|TRBJ2-7
TGTGCCAGCGGCGGACTAGCGGGAGTAAGTAAACTCGACGAGCAGTACTTC
CASGGLAGVSKLDEQYF
>TRBV6-7|NA|NA|TRBJ2-1
TGTGCCAGCAGTTACTCGAACCCCCCATCTGCCCCGACAGATGAGCAGTTCTTC
CASSYSNPPSAPTDEQFF
>TRBV10-3|NA|NA|TRBJ2-7
TGTGCCATCAGTTATTCCCTGGGGCGGTCCTACGAGCAGTACTTC
CAISYSLGRSYEQYF
>TRBV30|TRBD1|NA|TRBJ1-2
TGTGCCTGGAGTGCCCACCTCAGGGGGCGTGAGAGTGGCTACACCTTC
CAWSAHLRGRESGYTF
>TRBV25-1|NA|NA|TRBJ2-1
TGTGCCGGCTATAGCATGGGGCAAGGTGAGCAGTTCTTC
CAGYSMGQGEQFF
>TRBV28|NA|once|TRBJ2-7
TGTGCCAGCAGTCTAGGCGGCGGAACCTACGAGCAGTACTTC
CASSLGGGTYEQYF
>TRBV5-1|TRBD1|once|TRBJ2-2
TGCGCCAGCAGCCCGGCCGGGACAGGTTTCTCCGGGGAGCTGTTTTTT
CASSPAGTGFSGELFF
>TRBV5-6|NA|NA|TRBJ1-2
TGTGCCAGCAGCTTGACTTCTGGCTACACCTTC
CASSLTSGYTF
>TRBV6-5|TRBD2|few|TRBJ2-3
TGTGCCAGCAGGCGTAGCGGGGTGGGCACAGATACGCAGTATTTT
CASRRSGVGTDTQYF
>TRBV9|TRBD1|few|TRBJ2-5
TGTGCCAGCAGCGGACAGGGAAATGGGGGAGAGACCCAGTACTTC
CASSGQGNGGETQYF
>TRBV10-1|NA|NA|TRBJ2-7
TGCGCCAGCAGTGAGTCAGACCTCCAACCCCAGGGTGAGTACGAGCAGTACTTC
CASSESDLQPQGEYEQYF